This T cell receptor (beta chain) was captured by sequencing in a study of blood T cell repertoires in COVID-19. Whole-study context: Donors in Cohort 3 who had recovered were those with two negative PCRs, healthcare professional clearance, or resolution of their symptoms.

Sequencing used immunoSEQ multiplex PCR; TCRdb keeps in-frame clones, though not all of them. There are 300,000 to 450,000 clones in the sample; over 75% occur only once, and less than 2.5% lies in the top ten. Participants reported their clinical history, and cohort assignment relied on those reports. CDR1 is SGHDT, CDR2 YYEEEE, per germline. The CDR3 consists of 16 residues. V dropped 4 bases and J dropped 0; count of bases not matched to a gene: 8. The receptor's source is a man aged 35-49 years in a cohort exposed to, infected with or recovered from COVID-19 (not recorded which). Sequenced input: PBMCs or T cells enriched from blood (not recorded which). The V gene is TRBV5-6, the J gene TRBJ2-3; 7 bases map to TRBD1. The DNA for the CDR3 is TGTGCCAGCAGCCCCGGGACAGACGCTAGCACAGATACGCAGTATTTT. Protein product: CASSPGTDASTDTQYF.